The T cell receptor (beta chain) described here comes from a study of blood T cell repertoires in COVID-19. In the original workflow: The authors estimated nucleated cell counts from reference gene primer amplification. Sequencing used immunoSEQ multiplex PCR; TCRdb keeps in-frame clones, though not all of them. Clonal size and the V and J genes are those of that table, whereas D and trimming came from the DNA. Seen here are more than 85,000 clones, approximately 84% observed once, and the top ten hold over 9.5%. CDR1 SGHTA and CDR2 FQGNSA come from the germline V gene. The V segment lost 4 bases and the J segment 2 bases; nucleotides outside the gene matches: 16. The CDR3 loop spans 19 amino acids.

This clonotype was sampled from a man aged 40-49 years with active or convalescent COVID-19. The chain employs TRBV7-2 and TRBJ2-5; 10 nucleotides match TRBD2. The sample consisted of peripheral blood. CDR3 nucleotides: TGTGCCAGCAGCTCTAGAAGCTCTAGCGGGGGACGAGGGCAAGAGACCCAGTACTTC. This translates into CASSSRSSSGGRGQETQYF.